The 4 T cell receptor beta chains given below trace back to one sample, sequenced in a study of regulatory T cells in long-lasting Graves disease. Combining iRepertoire HTBI primers with Arm-PCR of CDR3 regions, the authors built TCR beta libraries. TCRdb fed the multiplex PCR reads into MiXCR, producing one record per CDR3 protein. The sample holds 300,000 to 350,000 distinct CDR3 sequences, roughly a fifth seen once. The time point denotes: persistent/refractory GD, antithyroid drugs over 5 years with positive TRAb. With RNA extracted from PBMCs as input, the TCR library was made. The sequences come from peripheral blood mononuclear cells (PBMCs), collected when the disease was refractory, from a patient treated with antithyroid drugs. Every receptor here comes from a female donor with Graves disease.

This clonotype was seen just once. It is likely a read error: a sequence one base away is far more abundant. This rearrangement joins TRBV12-3 or TRBV12-4 to TRBJ1-2; D is unclear. The CDR3 runs 12 residues. The CDR3 bases are TGTGCCAGCAGCCCCGGGGTTTATGACTACACCTTC. Its translation is CASSPGVYDYTF.

This chain links TRBV2 with TRBJ2-7; 7 bases fit TRBD1. Trimming cost V 11 bases and J 7 bases; bases outside gene matches: 5. Germline values: CDR1 SNHLY, CDR2 FYNNEI. This CDR3 spans 10 amino acids. Here the CDR3 DNA reads TGTGCCGGGGGACAGCCTGAGCAGTACTTC. It encodes CAGGQPEQYF.

This clonotype was seen many times. For the CDR3, the DNA is TGTGCCAGCAGTTCCGTTGTCTCTGGGGCCAACGTCCTGACTTTC. As protein: CASSSVVSGANVLTF. This chain joins TRBV28 and TRBJ2-6; D is uncertain. V lost 4 bases to trimming and J lost 0 bases, with 7 bases between them. CDR3 length equals 15 residues. The germline V gene has CDR1 MDHEN and CDR2 SYDVKM.

J is TRBJ1-4 and V is TRBV11-2; tentative D call: TRBD1 (5 bases). The CDR3 is 15 residues long. The germline V gene has CDR1 SGHAT and CDR2 FQNNGV. Trimming shortened V by 2 bases and J by 9 bases, and 16 bases separated the two germline ends. The CDR3 protein is CASSLTLQGFKKLFF. The CDR3 region has the DNA TGTGCCAGCAGCTTAACTCTGCAGGGTTTTAAAAAACTGTTTTTT.